The 27 T cell receptor beta chains given below trace back to one sample, sequenced in a study of beta chain features in type 1 diabetes. The entirety of the isolated RNA underwent reverse transcription, so expressed TCRB transcripts were sequenced. TCRdb keeps only in-frame clones here, not all; method: immunoSEQ multiplex PCR. There are around 50,000 clones in the sample; approximately 44% occur only once, and roughly 0.13% lies in the top ten. Overall study findings and caveats: Type 1 diabetes patients showed a moderate but significant shortening of TCRB CDR3s in all four CD4+ subsets.

These receptors are not linked to any known antigen. Material for sequencing was stem cell memory CD4+ T cells from blood. The receptors come from a man aged 25 to 40 with type 1 diabetes.

V is TRBV19 and J is TRBJ2-1; D unclear. This CDR3 region has 16 residues. V lost 4 bases, J lost 5 bases, and 18 bases lay in between. Germline loops: CDR1 LNHDA, CDR2 SQIVND (reference sequence). CDR3 residues: CASSTRQGKVDNEQFF. CDR3 nucleotide sequence: TGTGCCAGTAGTACCCGACAAGGAAAAGTGGACAATGAGCAGTTCTTC.

The chain's CDR3 is CASRPSGTRSVEQFF. The CDR3 coding sequence is TGTGCCAGCAGACCCTCTGGGACTAGATCGGTTGAGCAGTTCTTC. The chain joins TRBV6-5 to TRBJ2-1, with 8 nucleotides matching TRBD2. The ends lost 6 bases at V and 9 bases at J; junction bases unmatched: 13. The CDR3 is 15 amino acids. Germline V lookup: CDR1 MNHEY, CDR2 SVGAGI.

The chain joins TRBV7-3 to TRBJ2-1; 7 bases fit TRBD1. Germline CDR1 is SGHTA and CDR2 is FQGTGA. The CDR3 has 12 residues. V was clipped by 7 bases and J by 5 bases; unmatched bases: 2. The CDR3 sequence: CASTGTDNEQFF. CDR3 DNA sequence: TGTGCCAGCACCGGGACAGACAATGAGCAGTTCTTC.

V is TRBV13 and J is TRBJ2-1; a possible D gene is TRBD2 (6 bases). CDR3 length: 13 residues. The germline V gene encodes CDR1 PRHDT and CDR2 FYEKMQ (reference sequence). Trimming cost V 3 bases and J 6 bases, with 9 bases left between them. CDR3 nucleotide sequence: TGTGCCAGCAGCTTGCGGGAAGGCAATGAGCAGTTCTTC. Translated, it gives CASSLREGNEQFF.

The chain couples TRBV2 to TRBJ1-2, with 9 bases fitting TRBD1. V dropped 11 bases and J dropped 2; count of bases not matched to a gene: 6. CDR1 and CDR2 (germline): SNHLY, FYNNEI. The CDR3 runs 13 residues. CDR3 sequence: CAGRGTGNYGYTF. Here the CDR3 DNA reads TGTGCCGGCCGGGGGACAGGGAACTATGGCTACACCTTC.

In this sample, this clone turned up a few times. The V gene is TRBV29-1, the J gene TRBJ2-1, with D perhaps TRBD2 (6 bases). Trimming removed 4 bases from V and 4 bases from J, with 17 bases in between. This CDR3 has 15 amino acids. Germline V CDR1 and CDR2: SQVTM, ANQGSEA. The CDR3 DNA sequence: TGCAGCGTTGCCTCTCCAGCGGGCTATTACAATGAGCAGTTCTTC. Translated: CSVASPAGYYNEQFF.

The V call is TRBV10-3, the J call TRBJ2-7, with 9 nucleotides matching TRBD1. The CDR3 loop spans 12 amino acids. Germline V lookup: CDR1 ENHRY, CDR2 SYGVKD. V was pared by 10 bases and J by 6 bases, with 7 bases of the junction left unmatched. The CDR3 region has the DNA TGTGCCACCGAAGGGACAGGGCTCGAGCAGTACTTC. It translates to CATEGTGLEQYF.

This clone appeared a single time. The rearrangement uses TRBV7-9 and TRBJ1-2; D not certain. The germline V and J ends were trimmed by 4 bases and 1 base, with 10 bases remaining between them. The CDR3 spans 14 residues. Germline CDR1 and CDR2: SEHNR and FQNEAQ (reference sequence). The CDR3 here is CASSSGRLNYGYTF. For the CDR3, the DNA is TGTGCCAGCAGCTCCGGGAGGCTTAACTATGGCTACACCTTC.

The chain links TRBV6-5 to TRBJ1-3, with a weak D call TRBD1 (5 bases). The length of the CDR3 is 14 residues. V was shortened by 6 bases and J by 0 bases, with 9 bases between the two germline ends. From germline, CDR1 is MNHEY and CDR2 SVGAGI. CDR3 loop: CASSDRYSGNTIYF. The CDR3 nucleotides read TGTGCCAGCAGCGACAGATACTCTGGAAACACCATATATTTT.

This clone turned up a few times. This sequence joins TRBV19 and TRBJ1-5, with D possibly being TRBD1 (6 bases). The CDR3 spans 15 residues. V lost 1 base, J lost 1 base, and 8 bases lay in between. The germline gives CDR1 LNHDA, CDR2 SQIVND (reference sequence). CDR3 DNA: TGTGCCAGTAGTATAGGCAGGGGAAGCAATCAGCCCCAGCATTTT. This translates into CASSIGRGSNQPQHF.

The V call is TRBV9, the J call TRBJ2-7; TRBD2 is a possible D gene (6 bases). In germline, CDR1 is SGDLS, CDR2 YYNGEE. The germline V and J ends were trimmed by 4 bases and 2 bases, with 13 bases remaining between them. This CDR3 comprises 14 residues. The CDR3 loop is CASSSRSSAYEQYF. As DNA, the CDR3 is TGTGCCAGCAGCTCCCGGTCTAGCGCCTACGAGCAGTACTTC.

This clone was observed a few times. The chain combines TRBV5-1 with TRBJ2-7; 7 bases are shared with TRBD1. Losses at the gene ends were 5 bases for V and 0 bases for J; bases not matched to a gene: 8. Germline V CDR1 and CDR2: SGHRS, YFSETQ. CDR3 length: 15 residues. CDR3 protein: CASRPGQRSSYEQYF. The CDR3 nucleotides read TGCGCCAGCAGGCCGGGACAGAGGAGCTCCTACGAGCAGTACTTC.

CDR3 region: CASSLAGEQPQHF. CDR3 sequence (DNA): TGCGCCAGCAGCTTGGCCGGGGAGCAGCCCCAGCATTTT. V and J are TRBV5-1 and TRBJ1-5; D unclear. Trimming left V 0 bases short and J 7 bases short, with 8 bases between. This CDR3 region has 13 residues. The germline V gene encodes CDR1 SGHRS and CDR2 YFSETQ.

This clone was detected a few times. The chain links TRBV6-6 to TRBJ1-2; D is unresolved. Germline CDR1 and CDR2: MNHNY and SVGAGI (reference sequence). There are 13 residues in the CDR3. The V end lost 0 bases, the J end lost 6 bases, and 8 bases lay between the germline ends. CDR3 amino acids: CASSYSGRHGYTF. For the CDR3, the DNA is TGTGCCAGCAGTTACTCGGGCAGACATGGCTACACCTTC.

The gene calls are TRBV27 and TRBJ1-4, with 8 bases lining up with TRBD1. The CDR3 totals 14 residues. The V and J ends lost 5 bases and 3 bases, in that order; junction bases with no gene match: 2. CDR1 is MNHEY and CDR2 is SMNVEV in the germline V gene (reference sequence). CDR3: CASSGTGANEKLFF. In DNA form, the CDR3 reads TGTGCCAGCAGTGGGACAGGAGCTAATGAAAAACTGTTTTTT.

The chain has TRBV5-1 and TRBJ2-7, with 9 nucleotides matching TRBD2. The CDR3 runs 15 residues. The V segment lost 3 bases and the J segment 0 bases; nucleotides outside the gene matches: 4. CDR1 is SGHRS and CDR2 is YFSETQ in the germline V gene. In DNA, the CDR3 is TGCGCCAGCAGCTCGACTAGCGGAAGCTCCTACGAGCAGTACTTC. Its protein is CASSSTSGSSYEQYF.

As for this clone: Germline and junction disagree at one end, which may indicate a read error. The chain carries TRBV28 and TRBJ2-1; 10 positions agree with TRBD2. The CDR3 has 10 residues. Germline CDR1 is MDHEN and CDR2 is SYDVKM. The CDR3 sequence: CASGRTSGVF. CDR3 in DNA: TGTGCCAGCGGGAGGACTAGCGGTGTCTTC.

The rearrangement links TRBV5-1 to TRBJ1-2; maybe TRBD1 (5 bases). V was trimmed by 4 bases and J by 4 bases, leaving 14 bases between them. Germline loops: CDR1 SGHRS, CDR2 YFSETQ. The CDR3 is 14 residues long. The CDR3 DNA follows: TGCGCCAGCAGCGTTGGCGATGACAGCTATGGCTACACCTTC. Translated, it gives CASSVGDDSYGYTF. The whole variable domain, remainder taken from reference TRBV5-1 and TRBJ1-2, is KAGVTQTPRYLIKTRGQQVTLSCSPISGHRSVSWYQQTPGQGLQFLFEYFSETQRNKGNFPGRFSGRQFSNSRSEMNVSTLELGDSALYLCASSVGDDSYGYTFGSGTRLTVV.

This clone has more than one count but fewer than ten. CDR3 nucleotide sequence: TGTGCCAGCAGCTTATATCCGTGGGCCGGGAGTTTCCACGAGCAGTACTTC. Translating it yields CASSLYPWAGSFHEQYF. The chain uses TRBV7-9 and TRBJ2-7; a possible D gene is TRBD2 (6 bases). V dropped 2 bases and J dropped 5 bases, with 22 bases sitting between them. Germline lookup yields CDR1 SEHNR and CDR2 FQNEAQ (reference sequence). The CDR3 covers 17 residues.

The chain joins TRBV7-9 to TRBJ1-1, with 11 bases aligning to TRBD1. Germline V gives CDR1 SEHNR, CDR2 FQNEAQ (reference sequence). The CDR3 length is 14 residues. V lost 4 bases to trimming and J lost 4 bases; unmatched junction nucleotides: 2. CDR3 sequence reads: CASSYGQGATEAFF. The CDR3 DNA is TGTGCCAGCAGCTACGGACAGGGGGCCACTGAAGCTTTCTTT.

This clone was observed a few times. The chain uses TRBV18 and TRBJ1-1, with 9 bases identical to TRBD1. The CDR3 has 14 residues. J gave up 7 bases and V 5 bases, and 8 bases lay outside the gene matches. Germline CDR1 KGHSH, CDR2 LQKENI. The CDR3, as DNA: TGTGCCAGCTCAGCACGGACAGGGGTCAGTGAAGCTTTCTTT. This encodes CASSARTGVSEAFF.

J is TRBJ2-1 and V is TRBV5-1, with TRBD2 matching 14 bases. The CDR3 is 18 residues long. Germline CDR1 is SGHRS and CDR2 is YFSETQ. V dropped 0 bases and J dropped 8; count of bases not matched to a gene: 10. The CDR3 loop is CASSLAEGLAGARHEQFF. CDR3 DNA sequence: TGCGCCAGCAGCTTGGCGGAGGGACTAGCGGGAGCCCGCCATGAGCAGTTCTTC.

The V gene is TRBV6-1, the J gene TRBJ1-5; unclear D gene. With 3 bases removed from V and 4 bases from J, the gap between germline ends came to 7 bases. CDR1 and CDR2 from the germline V gene are MNHNS and SASEGT. The CDR3 sequence is 13 residues long. The chain's CDR3 is CASSDVRNQPQHF. The CDR3 DNA follows: TGTGCCAGCAGTGATGTGCGAAATCAGCCCCAGCATTTT.

This chain uses TRBV28 with TRBJ1-2; 9 bases map to TRBD1. Germline V CDR1 and CDR2: MDHEN, SYDVKM. The V and J ends lost 5 bases and 4 bases, in that order; junction bases with no gene match: 8. The CDR3 loop spans 15 amino acids. The CDR3 protein is CASSQGQGILYGYTF. The CDR3 DNA reads as TGTGCCAGCAGTCAGGGACAGGGAATCCTCTATGGCTACACCTTC.

The chain couples TRBV29-1 to TRBJ1-1, with D maybe TRBD1 (5 bases). The CDR3 consists of 13 residues. Trimming stripped 6 bases from V and 2 bases from J, with 13 bases between. Germline V gene data show CDR1 as SQVTM and CDR2 as ANQGSEA. In nucleotides, the CDR3 is TGCAGCGTGAGGGGACTGTTTAACACTGAAGCTTTCTTT. The encoded protein is CSVRGLFNTEAFF.

The rearrangement links TRBV18 to TRBJ1-1; D gene ambiguous. V lost 3 bases to trimming and J lost 1 base, with 12 bases between them. Germline V gene sequence: CDR1 KGHSH, CDR2 LQKENI. There are 15 residues in the CDR3. The CDR3 DNA reads TGTGCCAGCTCACCCCCCGGTGTGAAGAACACTGAAGCTTTCTTT. It is translated as CASSPPGVKNTEAFF. The entire variable domain, with the rest obtained from reference TRBV18 and TRBJ1-1, is as follows: NAGVMQNPRHLVRRRGQEARLRCSPMKGHSHVYWYRQLPEEGLKFMVYLQKENIIDESGMPKERFSAEFPKEGPSILRIQQVVRGDSAAYFCASSPPGVKNTEAFFGQGTRLTVV.

This rearrangement joins TRBV5-1 to TRBJ2-1; D not resolved. Germline assignment: CDR1 SGHRS and CDR2 YFSETQ. V lost 4 bases and J 0 bases, leaving 5 bases between the germline ends. The CDR3 has 13 residues. The CDR3 DNA sequence: TGCGCCAGCAGCCCCAGCTCCTACAATGAGCAGTTCTTC. Its translation: CASSPSSYNEQFF. The variable domain in full, with the rest retrieved from reference TRBV5-1 and TRBJ2-1, is KAGVTQTPRYLIKTRGQQVTLSCSPISGHRSVSWYQQTPGQGLQFLFEYFSETQRNKGNFPGRFSGRQFSNSRSEMNVSTLELGDSALYLCASSPSSYNEQFFGPGTRLTVL.